One sample yielded the 20 T cell receptor beta chains listed below, sequenced in a study of CD8+ T cells in alopecia areata. Treatment noted: oral pan-JAK inhibitor, 5-10 mg twice daily. RNA was isolated and reverse transcribed to cDNA, the sequencing template. The data were produced by immunoSEQ multiplex PCR, yet TCRdb's version contains in-frame clones alone and is incomplete. The sample contains approximately 200,000 clones, roughly three fifths of which appear only once. The source was CD4+ T cells sorted from blood, collected at week 4, from a patient treated with tofacitinib. Receptor source: a human donor with alopecia areata.

J is TRBJ2-5 and V is TRBV18; 8 bases map to TRBD2. This CDR3 region has 14 residues. Germline V lookup: CDR1 KGHSH, CDR2 LQKENI. V shed 1 base and J 5 bases; nucleotides not matched to a gene: 3. DNA of the CDR3: TGTGCCAGCTCACCACTAGCGGGATCCGAGACCCAGTACTTC. Protein sequence: CASSPLAGSETQYF.

The V gene is TRBV15, the J gene TRBJ1-5; the match to TRBD1 covers 10 bases. The CDR3 covers 15 residues. The germline V gene has CDR1 LNHNV and CDR2 YYDKDF (reference sequence). V lost 5 bases and J lost 4; bases outside the gene matches: 5. CDR3 nucleotide sequence: TGTGCCACCAGCGGAAGACAGGGGGCTAATCAGCCCCAGCATTTT. Amino acid sequence: CATSGRQGANQPQHF.

The chain is built from TRBV14 and TRBJ2-1; TRBD1 might be the D (6 bases). This CDR3 has 16 residues. The germline V gene encodes CDR1 SGHDN and CDR2 FVKESK. Trimming pared 2 bases from V and 10 bases from J, leaving 21 bases between. CDR3 protein: CASSQTKNRTVKEQFF. Written as DNA, the CDR3 is TGTGCCAGCAGCCAAACAAAGAACCGGACAGTCAAGGAGCAGTTCTTC.

J is TRBJ2-1 and V is TRBV29-1; 10 bases fit TRBD1. V gave up 5 bases and J gave up 9 bases; unmatched junction bases: 10. This CDR3 is built from 14 residues. Germline V gene sequence: CDR1 SQVTM, CDR2 ANQGSEA. The CDR3 DNA follows: TGCAGCGTTTTGAAGGCGGGACAGGGGCGTGAGCAGTTCTTC. It encodes CSVLKAGQGREQFF.

The chain has TRBV6-5 and TRBJ1-2, with 7 bases matching TRBD1. Trimming removed 5 bases from V and 7 bases from J; junction bases left unmatched: 10. Germline V lookup: CDR1 MNHEY, CDR2 SVGAGI. This CDR3 comprises 14 residues. CDR3 sequence: CASSQLIRQGGYTF. Written as DNA, the CDR3 is TGTGCCAGCAGTCAACTAATCAGACAGGGTGGCTACACCTTC.

DNA for the CDR3: TGTGCCAGCAGCTTAGGACAAGCGGGAGGGCCCTCTTCTACCTACGAGCAGTACTTC. Its protein product is CASSLGQAGGPSSTYEQYF. The chain links TRBV13 to TRBJ2-7, with TRBD2 identical over 10 bases. Germline CDR1 reads PRHDT; CDR2 reads FYEKMQ (reference sequence). The J segment lost 2 bases and the V segment lost 0 bases, leaving 13 bases of the junction unmatched. This CDR3 comprises 19 residues.

This chain links TRBV5-1 with TRBJ1-2; tentatively, D is TRBD1 (6 bases). V lost 4 bases and J lost 2, with 12 bases in between. Germline assignment: CDR1 SGHRS and CDR2 YFSETQ. The CDR3 totals 14 residues. The chain's CDR3 is CASSPDSWNYGYTF. The CDR3 region has the DNA TGCGCCAGCAGCCCGGACAGCTGGAACTATGGCTACACCTTC.

To note about this clone: Other DNA variants within this sample encode the same CDR3. V and J are TRBV30 and TRBJ1-5; D might be TRBD1 (5 bases). Looked up from germline, CDR1 is GTSNPN and CDR2 is SVGIG (reference sequence). Trimming took 2 bases from V and 7 from J, leaving 12 bases between them. This CDR3 comprises 13 residues. CDR3 in amino acids: CAWSQGRNQPQHF. CDR3 coding DNA: TGTGCCTGGAGTCAGGGACGAAACCAGCCCCAGCATTTT.

This clone came up a few times. The chain couples TRBV29-1 to TRBJ2-5, with D perhaps matching TRBD2 (6 bases). This CDR3 is 13 amino acids long. V lost 8 bases to trimming and J lost 4 bases, with 17 bases between them. Per germline, CDR1 SQVTM and CDR2 ANQGSEA. CDR3 loop: CSFNGGGLETQYF. Written as DNA, the CDR3 is TGCAGCTTCAACGGGGGTGGCTTAGAGACCCAGTACTTC.

This clone was observed a few times. This chain links TRBV7-9 with TRBJ1-5; D gene unclear. Trimming shortened V by 2 bases and J by 1 base, and 6 bases separated the two germline ends. CDR3 length: 14 residues. Germline V gives CDR1 SEHNR, CDR2 FQNEAQ (reference sequence). The chain's CDR3 is CASSLYGSNQPQHF. For the CDR3, the DNA is TGTGCCAGCAGCTTATATGGCAGCAATCAGCCCCAGCATTTT. Full variable domain (rest looked up from reference TRBV7-9 and TRBJ1-5): DTGVSQNPRHKITKRGQNVTFRCDPISEHNRLYWYRQTLGQGPEFLTYFQNEAQLEKSRLLSDRFSAERPKGSFSTLEIQRTEQGDSAMYLCASSLYGSNQPQHFGDGTRLSIL.

This clone was seen a few times. The chain recombines TRBV27 with TRBJ1-1, with 9 bases matching TRBD1. V shed 7 bases and J 4 bases; nucleotides not matched to a gene: 1. CDR1 is MNHEY and CDR2 is SMNVEV in the germline V gene (reference sequence). The CDR3 loop spans 12 amino acids. For the CDR3, the DNA is TGTGCCAGCAAGGACAGGGGCACTGAAGCTTTCTTT. Translated, it gives CASKDRGTEAFF.

This clone was counted between two and nine times. The chain is built from TRBV29-1 and TRBJ1-5; tentatively, D is TRBD1 (6 bases). Germline V gene data show CDR1 as SQVTM and CDR2 as ANQGSEA. V lost 7 bases, J lost 4 bases, and 14 bases lay in between. There are 13 residues in the CDR3. The CDR3 loop reads CSARGTGNQPQHF. CDR3 DNA: TGCAGCGCCCGTGGAACAGGGAATCAGCCCCAGCATTTT.

The genes are TRBV23-1 and TRBJ2-2; 7 bases align to TRBD1. TRBV23-1 is known as an ORF, though its function is uncertain. V dropped 0 bases and J dropped 3; count of bases not matched to a gene: 4. The CDR3 has 16 amino acids. CDR3: CASSQSGGAHTGELFF. The CDR3 bases are TGCGCCAGCAGTCAATCAGGGGGCGCGCACACCGGGGAGCTGTTTTTT.

This clone was counted a single time. V usage is TRBV29-1 and J usage is TRBJ1-2; D call uncertain. Germline V CDR1 and CDR2: SQVTM, ANQGSEA. V shed 6 bases and J shed 6 bases, with 14 bases lying between them. This CDR3 is 12 amino acids long. CDR3 DNA: TGCAGCGTAGAGCCTCATAGGGATGGCTACACCTTC. Its translation: CSVEPHRDGYTF.

The chain links TRBV7-8 to TRBJ1-5, with D tentatively TRBD1 (6 bases). V shed 2 bases and J shed 9 bases, with 17 bases lying between them. The CDR3 covers 15 residues. Germline CDR1 and CDR2: SGHVS and FQNEAQ. CDR3 bases: TGTGCCAGCAGCTTAATGGCCCAGGGGAGTTGGCCCCAGCATTTT. Its protein is CASSLMAQGSWPQHF.

The rearrangement joins TRBV5-1 to TRBJ2-3; 12 nucleotides align to TRBD2. Trimming took 3 bases from V and 5 from J; bases not matched to a gene: 7. CDR3 length equals 16 residues. The germline V gene has CDR1 SGHRS and CDR2 YFSETQ. The CDR3 region has the DNA TGCGCCAGCAGCTCCATGACTAGCGGGAGTATAGATACGCAGTATTTT. Its protein product is CASSSMTSGSIDTQYF.

In DNA, the CDR3 is TGTGCCAGCAGCTTAGATTCTAGGACAGATACGCAGTATTTT. It encodes CASSLDSRTDTQYF. V and J are TRBV5-4 and TRBJ2-3; no clear D. V was cut by 2 bases and J by 3 bases, with 10 bases left in between. The CDR3 contains 14 residues. The germline CDR1 and CDR2 sequences are SGHNT and YYREEE (reference sequence).

CDR3 amino acids: CASSPDSGPLYEQYF. CDR3 DNA: TGTGCCAGCAGCCCTGACAGTGGGCCCCTCTACGAGCAGTACTTC. This chain uses TRBV27 with TRBJ2-7, with a possible D match to TRBD1 (5 bases). Trimming stripped 6 bases from V and 3 bases from J, with 18 bases between. The CDR3 spans 15 residues. Germline values: CDR1 MNHEY, CDR2 SMNVEV (reference sequence).

The gene calls are TRBV23-1 and TRBJ2-3, with a tentative D call TRBD2 (6 bases). TRBV23-1 is classed as an ORF, of uncertain function. The germline V and J ends were trimmed by 4 bases and 4 bases, with 15 bases remaining between them. The CDR3 totals 15 residues. The CDR3 bases are TGCGCCAGCAGTCCCGTTGGGGGGTCGGCAGATACGCAGTATTTT. This gives the protein CASSPVGGSADTQYF.

The chain links TRBV5-6 to TRBJ2-2; D not certain. CDR1 SGHDT and CDR2 YYEEEE come from the germline V gene. The CDR3 length is 13 residues. V was pared by 4 bases and J by 6 bases, with 10 bases between. CDR3 bases: TGTGCCAGCAGCGTCACGAAGGCCGGGGAGCTGTTTTTT. Residues: CASSVTKAGELFF.